This T cell receptor beta chain originates from a study of T cells in localized non-small cell lung cancer. The germline V gene has CDR1 KGHSH and CDR2 LQKENI. This CDR3 region has 16 residues. V shed 3 bases and J shed 0 bases, with 12 bases lying between them. On this clone: Its target is unknown.

Study-level findings and limits: The highest T cell clonality was in uninvolved adjacent lung, above tumor.

TCRdb's copy holds only in-frame clones and misses some; the assay was immunoSEQ multiplex PCR. The sample records about 2,400 clones, 35% to 45% being singletons. This clonotype originated in a man aged 35-69 years with stage II lung adenocarcinoma. The gene calls are TRBV18 and TRBJ1-3, with D unresolved. Sequencing used normal lung tissue next to the tumor, obtained before any cancer treatment. This chain's CDR3 is CASSPNAPDSGNTIYF. The CDR3 nucleotides read TGTGCCAGCTCACCTAACGCTCCTGACTCTGGAAACACCATATATTTT.